Presented here are 15 T cell receptor beta chains from one specimen sequenced in a study of T cell repertoires in cytomegalovirus infection. Antigens for these TCRs are unknown. TCRdb used MiXCR to reprocess the reads, holding one entry per CDR3 protein. The sample holds some 940,000 distinct CDR3 sequences, roughly 30% seen once. Sequenced here: cultured CD8+ T cells from PBMCs, sampled from culture after CMV antigen stimulation. These receptor sequences come from a human donor in good health (CMV status not recorded). Some clones in this sample may be carry-over from other donors' samples.

This chain links TRBV12-3 or TRBV12-4 with TRBJ2-2; the D is unclear. V was trimmed by 1 base and J by 4 bases, leaving 10 bases between them. This CDR3 has 15 residues. This CDR3 is CASSLGTAGTGELFF. In nucleotides, the CDR3 is TGTGCCAGCAGTTTAGGGACCGCAGGCACCGGGGAGCTGTTTTTT.

This clonotype was counted between two and nine times. The chain joins TRBV4-2 to TRBJ1-5; 7 nucleotides agree with TRBD1. Germline V gene data show CDR1 as LGHNA and CDR2 as YNFKEQ. V lost 3 bases and J lost 6; bases outside the gene matches: 8. The CDR3 has 15 amino acids. The CDR3 nucleotides read TGTGCCAGCAGCCAGGAAGGACAGGCGGGTCAGCCCCAGCATTTT. Translation: CASSQEGQAGQPQHF.

The V and J genes are TRBV7-6 and TRBJ2-2, with D perhaps matching TRBD2 (6 bases). The CDR3 is 17 residues long. The V gene lost 5 bases and the J gene lost 0 bases, with 16 bases spanning the gap. Germline V gives CDR1 SGHVS, CDR2 FNYEAQ. The CDR3 DNA sequence: TGTGCCAGCAGCCGTACTGGAGGGGCACCGAACACCGGGGAGCTGTTTTTT. Encoded protein: CASSRTGGAPNTGELFF.

In its sample, this clonotype was seen a few times. The chain recombines TRBV6-5 with TRBJ2-1; 7 bases fit TRBD1. V shed 2 bases and J 5 bases; nucleotides not matched to a gene: 3. This CDR3 spans 14 amino acids. The germline V gene encodes CDR1 MNHEY and CDR2 SVGAGI. DNA for the CDR3: TGTGCCAGCAGTTACACGACAGGGAACAATGAGCAGTTCTTC. It specifies CASSYTTGNNEQFF.

This clonotype has more than one count but fewer than ten. The chain couples TRBV7-9 to TRBJ2-7; 9 nucleotides match TRBD1. The CDR3 extends over 14 amino acids. With V trimmed by 5 bases and J by 4 bases, 6 bases remained unmatched. Germline V CDR1 and CDR2: SEHNR, FQNEAQ (reference sequence). The CDR3 sequence is CASSATGGFYEQYV. The CDR3 DNA sequence: TGTGCCAGCAGCGCGACAGGGGGTTTTTACGAGCAGTACGTC.

This clonotype has at least ten counts. Its ends do not fully match the called genes, so a read error is possible. The gene calls are TRBV7-6 and TRBJ1-4, with 11 bases that match TRBD1. The CDR3 totals 18 residues. The germline V gene has CDR1 SGHVS and CDR2 FNYEAQ. CDR3 DNA sequence: TGTGCCAGCAGCCTAGCTGGGACAGGGGGTCCGGATAATGAAAAACTGTTTTTT. Translation gives CASSLAGTGGPDNEKLFF.

The chain uses TRBV28 and TRBJ2-1; the D gene is possibly TRBD1 (5 bases). The CDR3 covers 15 residues. V was clipped by 6 bases and J by 5 bases, with 17 bases between them. Germline V gene data show CDR1 as MDHEN and CDR2 as SYDVKM. The CDR3 region is CASSLLLQGNNEQFF. The CDR3 region has the DNA TGTGCCAGCAGCTTGCTTCTCCAGGGAAACAATGAGCAGTTCTTC.

This clonotype came up many times. The chain couples TRBV7-2 to TRBJ1-1; unclear D gene. Looked up from germline, CDR1 is SGHTA and CDR2 is FQGNSA. There are 13 residues in the CDR3. Trimming cost V 2 bases and J 1 base, with 5 bases left between them. This CDR3 reads CASSLNRNTEAFF. CDR3 nucleotides: TGTGCCAGCAGCTTAAACAGGAACACTGAAGCTTTCTTT.

V and J are TRBV27 and TRBJ1-5; TRBD1 might be the D (5 bases). The CDR3 contains 16 residues. Trimming took off 0 bases at V and 7 bases at J, with 16 bases between the two ends. Germline-derived CDR1 and CDR2 are MNHEY and SMNVEV (reference sequence). In nucleotides, the CDR3 is TGTGCCAGCAGTTTATCGAATTTGGGGCTCGGACAGCCCCAGCATTTT. This translates into CASSLSNLGLGQPQHF.

This chain links TRBV24-1 with TRBJ2-5; TRBD2 matches at 10 bases. The V segment lost 4 bases and the J segment 4 bases; nucleotides outside the gene matches: 2. The germline V gene encodes CDR1 KGHDR and CDR2 SFDVKD. This CDR3 comprises 14 residues. CDR3 DNA: TGTGCCACCAGTGACCCTAGCGGGGGAGAGACCCAGTACTTC. Its protein is CATSDPSGGETQYF.

This clonotype was detected once. V usage is TRBV6-5 and J usage is TRBJ2-1; tentative D call: TRBD1 (5 bases). CDR1 and CDR2 from the germline V gene are MNHEY and SVGAGI. Trimming took 4 bases from V and 9 from J, leaving 13 bases between them. The CDR3 has 13 residues. This chain's CDR3 is CASSWQGSTEQFF. DNA for the CDR3: TGTGCCAGCAGTTGGCAGGGTTCTACTGAGCAGTTCTTC.

This clonotype was seen a few times. The chain uses TRBV20-1 and TRBJ2-7, with 7 positions matching TRBD1. Germline values: CDR1 DFQATT, CDR2 SNEGSKA (reference sequence). The CDR3 runs 13 residues. With V trimmed by 6 bases and J by 3 bases, 8 bases remained unmatched. CDR3 loop: CSAMGQTYYEQYV. In DNA form, the CDR3 reads TGCAGTGCGATGGGACAGACGTACTACGAGCAGTACGTC.

This clonotype has at least ten counts. The V and J genes are TRBV7-2 and TRBJ2-6; the D is unclear. There are 17 residues in the CDR3. The V end lost 1 base, the J end lost 0 bases, and 10 bases lay between the germline ends. The germline V gene has CDR1 SGHTA and CDR2 FQGNSA. The CDR3 loop reads CASSLVVGYSGANVLTF. The CDR3 DNA reads as TGTGCCAGCAGCTTAGTCGTCGGGTACTCTGGGGCCAACGTCCTGACTTTC. The variable domain in full, with the rest retrieved from reference TRBV7-2 and TRBJ2-6, is GAGVSQSPSNKVTEKGKDVELRCDPISGHTALYWYRQSLGQGLEFLIYFQGNSAPDKSGLPSDRFSAERTGGSVSTLTIQRTQQEDSAVYLCASSLVVGYSGANVLTFGAGSRLTVL.

The genes are TRBV19 and TRBJ2-3; D is unresolved. Looked up from germline, CDR1 is LNHDA and CDR2 is SQIVND (reference sequence). Trimming removed 3 bases from V and 4 bases from J, with 5 bases in between. This CDR3 contains 12 residues. In DNA, the CDR3 is TGTGCCAGTAGTATCCTGCCAGATACGCAGTATTTT. Its protein is CASSILPDTQYF. Based on the CDR3 plus reference TRBV19 and TRBJ2-3, the full variable domain is DGGITQSPKYLFRKEGQNVTLSCEQNLNHDAMYWYRQDPGQGLRLIYYSQIVNDFQKGDIAEGYSVSREKKESFPLTVTSAQKNPTAFYLCASSILPDTQYFGPGTRLTVL.

This clonotype was seen repeatedly, ten times or more. The V call is TRBV7-6, the J call TRBJ1-1; a weak D match, TRBD1 (6 bases). The germline V gene has CDR1 SGHVS and CDR2 FNYEAQ. The length of the CDR3 is 17 residues. Trimming removed 1 base at V and 2 bases at J, with 17 bases between. Written as DNA, the CDR3 is TGTGCCAGCAGCTTAGAAGAGGTACAGGGCTATAACACTGAAGCTTTCTTT. It encodes CASSLEEVQGYNTEAFF.